The 12 T cell receptor beta chains given below trace back to one sample, sequenced in a study of CXCR3-negative and CXCR3-positive naive CD8 T cells. Carrying UMI labels, the TRB cDNA libraries were prepared through 5' RACE. TCRdb reworked the 5' RACE reads into one entry per CDR3 protein, no DNA. The repertoire table contains roughly 55,000 distinct CDR3 sequences. General study findings and limits: The study found more hydrophobic TRB CDR3s in CXCR3-positive naive cells than in CXCR3-negative naive cells.

Their target antigens are unknown. Sequencing was carried out using naive CXCR3+ CD8+ T cells from blood. Subset in this sample: CD45RO-CCR7+CD27+CD95- naive CD8+ T cells expressing CXCR3 (TNR3+). All receptors come from a human donor in good health. Some clones in this sample may be carry-over from other donors' samples.

This rearrangement joins TRBV6-5 to TRBJ2-2; TCRdb picks TRBD1, but there is no DNA to check that call. CDR3 length: 17 residues. Germline-derived CDR1 and CDR2 are MNHEY and SVGAGI. This CDR3 is CASSLTLSRGDTGELFF.

The J gene is TRBJ1-4, the V gene TRBV5-8. From germline, CDR1 is SGHTS and CDR2 YDEGEE. The CDR3 is made up of 13 amino acids. The CDR3 reads CASSLGSGGKLFF. Full variable domain (remainder filled in from reference TRBV5-8 and TRBJ1-4): EAGVTQSPTHLIKTRGQQATLRCSPISGHTSVYWYQQALGLGLQFLLWYDEGEERNRGNFPPRFSGRQFPNYSSELNVNALELEDSALYLCASSLGSGGKLFFGSGTQLSVL.

The genes are TRBV4-3 and TRBJ1-1; the D gene TCRdb calls, TRBD1, cannot be checked with no DNA. Germline CDR1 LGHNA, CDR2 YSLEER. The CDR3 loop spans 15 amino acids. CDR3 amino acids: CASSQSRTVNTEAFF.

The chain couples TRBV15 to TRBJ2-1; TCRdb designates TRBD2, a call that cannot be tested without DNA. CDR1 and CDR2 (germline): LNHNV, YYDKDF (reference sequence). The CDR3 is made up of 18 amino acids. The CDR3 sequence: CATSRDMASGGAYNEQFF.

The chain joins TRBV11-2 to TRBJ2-2; the TCRdb call, TRBD1, lacks DNA for checking. Germline-derived CDR1 and CDR2 are SGHAT and FQNNGV. The CDR3 runs to 18 residues. The CDR3 loop reads CASSLSPGTATNTGELFF.

This chain links TRBV6-4 with TRBJ2-2. The CDR3 spans 13 residues. The germline CDR1 and CDR2 sequences are MRHNA and SNTAGT. CDR3 loop: CASSDSGLGELFF.

The chain combines TRBV29-1 with TRBJ1-2. CDR1 and CDR2 from the germline V gene are SQVTM and ANQGSEA. This CDR3 comprises 12 residues. CDR3 protein: CSVTRDLYGYTF.

The chain combines TRBV7-9 with TRBJ2-1; the D gene TCRdb calls, TRBD1, cannot be checked with no DNA. This CDR3 is 16 amino acids long. CDR1 and CDR2 from the germline V gene are SEHNR and FQNEAQ (reference sequence). CDR3 region: CASSNNDRAMDNEQFF.

The chain links TRBV4-3 to TRBJ2-7; TCRdb names TRBD1, which stays unverified in the absence of DNA. The CDR3 extends over 14 amino acids. Germline V CDR1 and CDR2: LGHNA, YSLEER. The CDR3: CASSQGRELDEQHF.

The gene calls are TRBV20-1 and TRBJ1-1; TCRdb's D call of TRBD1 is untestable without DNA. The CDR3 loop spans 13 amino acids. CDR1 is DFQATT, CDR2 SNEGSKA, per germline (reference sequence). CDR3 residues: CSASYRGVTEAFF.

The chain uses TRBV7-3 and TRBJ1-1. Germline assignment: CDR1 SGHTA and CDR2 FQGTGA. This CDR3 comprises 17 residues. The CDR3 is CASSPTLLGEGNTEAFF. The full variable domain, rest sourced from reference TRBV7-3 and TRBJ1-1, is GAGVSQTPSNKVTEKGKYVELRCDPISGHTALYWYRQSLGQGPEFLIYFQGTGAADDSGLPNDRFFAVRPEGSVSTLKIQRTERGDSAVYLCASSPTLLGEGNTEAFFGQGTRLTVV.

Judged by frequency, this clonotype is medium-sized. The gene calls are TRBV29-1 and TRBJ2-7. In germline, CDR1 is SQVTM, CDR2 ANQGSEA. There are 13 residues in the CDR3. CDR3 in amino acids: CSVDSGSSYEQYF.